This T cell receptor beta chain was captured in a study of OX40 agonist ivuxolimab in advanced cancers. Repertoires were generated with immunoSEQ multiplex PCR, while TCRdb's copy carries only in-frame clones and drops some. The table includes around 60,000 clones, about 88% detected once. Overall study results and limits: At 0.1 to 3.0 mg/kg and by week 6, CD4+ and CD8+ T cells in the blood had expanded clonally. The study found that CD8+ T cells averaged more expanded clones than CD4+. Part of the nonresponder group also had normalized T-cell clonal expansion that was low.

Concerning this clone itself: Its matching antigen is unknown.

Peripheral blood came from all dose cohorts at three timepoints. This sequence was found in an adult with an advanced solid tumor such as melanoma, head and neck, liver or kidney cancer. The material sequenced was CD4+ or CD8+ T cells sorted from blood, taken in a trial of the OX40 agonist ivuxolimab.

CDR3 DNA sequence: TGTGCCAGCTCCGGAGCTCTTAATGAAAAACTGTTTTTT. It is translated as CASSGALNEKLFF. The J gene is TRBJ1-4, the V gene TRBV19; D not certain. The V gene's germline CDR1 is LNHDA and CDR2 SQIVND (reference sequence). V dropped 9 bases and J dropped 4 bases, with 12 bases sitting between them. This CDR3 has 13 amino acids.